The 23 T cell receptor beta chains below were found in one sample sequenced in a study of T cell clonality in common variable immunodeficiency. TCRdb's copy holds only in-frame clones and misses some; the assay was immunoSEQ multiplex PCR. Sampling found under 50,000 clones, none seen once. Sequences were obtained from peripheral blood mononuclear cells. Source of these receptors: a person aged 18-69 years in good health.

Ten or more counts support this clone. Here the CDR3 reads CASSPPFGSGGNNEQFF. The CDR3 bases that were read are TGTGCCAGCTCACCACCGTTTGGTAGCGGGGGGAACAATGAG. The chain uses TRBV18 and TRBJ2-1; 10 nucleotides line up with TRBD2. The observed sequence ends 3 residues before the CDR3 terminus, with the missing tail filled in from the germline J gene. The V gene end was trimmed by 0 bases and the J gene end by 5 bases; junction bases not matched to a gene: 7. CDR1 KGHSH and CDR2 LQKENI come from the germline V gene. The CDR3 spans 17 residues. The whole variable domain, filled in from reference TRBV18 and TRBJ2-1, reads NAGVMQNPRHLVRRRGQEARLRCSPMKGHSHVYWYRQLPEEGLKFMVYLQKENIIDESGMPKERFSAEFPKEGPSILRIQQVVRGDSAAYFCASSPPFGSGGNNEQFFGPGTRLTVL.

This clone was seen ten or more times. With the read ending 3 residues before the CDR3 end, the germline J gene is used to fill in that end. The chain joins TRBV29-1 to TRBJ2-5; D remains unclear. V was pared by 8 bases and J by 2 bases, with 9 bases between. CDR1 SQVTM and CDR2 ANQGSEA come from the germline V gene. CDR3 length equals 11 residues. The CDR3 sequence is CSLPLQETQYF. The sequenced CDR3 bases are TGCAGCCTTCCTCTGCAAGAGACC.

CDR3 bases read: TGTGCCAGTAGTCCTGGGACAGGTCATACCTATGGT. As protein: CASSPGTGHTYG. The full CDR3 reads CASSPGTGHTYGQYF. This chain links TRBV19 with TRBJ2-4; 8 nucleotides align to TRBD1. The read ends 3 residues before the CDR3 terminus; that terminus is restored from the germline J gene. The CDR3 length is 15 residues. Germline CDR1 LNHDA, CDR2 SQIVND (reference sequence).

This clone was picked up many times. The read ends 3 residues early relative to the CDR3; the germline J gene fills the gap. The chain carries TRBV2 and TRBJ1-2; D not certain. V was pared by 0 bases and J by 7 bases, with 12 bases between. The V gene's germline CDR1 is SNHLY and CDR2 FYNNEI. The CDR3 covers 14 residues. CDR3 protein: CASSEALGSSGYTF. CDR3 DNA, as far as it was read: TGTGCCAGCAGTGAAGCCCTAGGCAGTAGTGGC.

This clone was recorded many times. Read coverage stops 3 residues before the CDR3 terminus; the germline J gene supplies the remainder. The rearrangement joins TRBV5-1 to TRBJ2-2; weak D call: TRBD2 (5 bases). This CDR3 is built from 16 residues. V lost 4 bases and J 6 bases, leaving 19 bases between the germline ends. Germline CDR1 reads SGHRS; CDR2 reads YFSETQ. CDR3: CASSTAIDSGAGELFF. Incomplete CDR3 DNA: TGCGCCAGCAGCACGGCCATCGACTCCGGGGCCGGGGAG.

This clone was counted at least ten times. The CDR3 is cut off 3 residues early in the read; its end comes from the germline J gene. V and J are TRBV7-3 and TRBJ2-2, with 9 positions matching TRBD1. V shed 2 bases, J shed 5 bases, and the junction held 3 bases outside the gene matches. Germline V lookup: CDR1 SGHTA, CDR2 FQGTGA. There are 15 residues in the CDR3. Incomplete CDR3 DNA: TGTGCCAGCAGCTTAGGACAGGGGACTACCGGGGAG. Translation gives CASSLGQGTTGE. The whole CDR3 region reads CASSLGQGTTGELFF.

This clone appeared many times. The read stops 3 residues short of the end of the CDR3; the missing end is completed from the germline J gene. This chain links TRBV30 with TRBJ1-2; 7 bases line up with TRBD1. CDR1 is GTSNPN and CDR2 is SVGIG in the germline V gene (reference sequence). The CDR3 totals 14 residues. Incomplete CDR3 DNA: TGTGCATGGTTGAGAGACAGGGCGGACTATGGC. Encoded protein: CAWLRDRADYG. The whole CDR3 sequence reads CAWLRDRADYGYTF.

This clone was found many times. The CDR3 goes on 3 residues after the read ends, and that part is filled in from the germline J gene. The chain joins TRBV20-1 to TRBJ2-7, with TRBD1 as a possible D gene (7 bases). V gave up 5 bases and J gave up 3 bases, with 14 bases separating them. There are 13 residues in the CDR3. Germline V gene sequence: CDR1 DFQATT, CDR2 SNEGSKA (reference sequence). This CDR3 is CSARPGGSYEQYF. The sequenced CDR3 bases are TGCAGTGCTCGTCCAGGGGGGAGCTACGAG.

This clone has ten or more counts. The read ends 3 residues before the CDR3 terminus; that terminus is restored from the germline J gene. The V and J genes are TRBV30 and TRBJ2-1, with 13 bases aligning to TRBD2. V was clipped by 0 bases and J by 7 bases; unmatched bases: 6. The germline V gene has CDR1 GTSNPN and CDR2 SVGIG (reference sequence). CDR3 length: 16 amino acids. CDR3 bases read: TGTGCCTGGAGTGTGCTGGGACTAGCGGGATTAAATGAG. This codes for CAWSVLGLAGLNE. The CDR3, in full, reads CAWSVLGLAGLNEQFF.

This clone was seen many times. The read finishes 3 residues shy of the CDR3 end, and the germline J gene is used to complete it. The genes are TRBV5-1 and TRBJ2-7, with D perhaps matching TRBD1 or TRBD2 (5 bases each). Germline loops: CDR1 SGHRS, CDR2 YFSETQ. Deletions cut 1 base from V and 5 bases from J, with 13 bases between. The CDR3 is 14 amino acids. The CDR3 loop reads CASSLLAREHEQYF. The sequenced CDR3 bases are TGCGCCAGCAGCTTGTTGGCCAGGGAGCACGAG.

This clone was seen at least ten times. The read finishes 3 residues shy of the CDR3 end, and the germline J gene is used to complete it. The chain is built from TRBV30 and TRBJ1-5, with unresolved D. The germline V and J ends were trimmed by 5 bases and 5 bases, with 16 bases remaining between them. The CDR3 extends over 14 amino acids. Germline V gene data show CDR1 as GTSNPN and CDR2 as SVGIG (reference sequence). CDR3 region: CAWAPGYGDQPQHF. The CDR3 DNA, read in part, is TGTGCCTGGGCCCCGGGGTACGGTGATCAGCCC.

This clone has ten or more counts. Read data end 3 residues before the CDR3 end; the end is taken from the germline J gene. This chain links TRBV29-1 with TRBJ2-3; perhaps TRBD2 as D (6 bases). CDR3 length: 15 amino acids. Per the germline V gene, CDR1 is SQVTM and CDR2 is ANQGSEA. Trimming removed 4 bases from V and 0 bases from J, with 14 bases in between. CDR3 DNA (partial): TGCAGCGTTGCGGGGACTTCTACTAGCACAGATACG. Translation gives CSVAGTSTSTDT. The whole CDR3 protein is CSVAGTSTSTDTQYF.

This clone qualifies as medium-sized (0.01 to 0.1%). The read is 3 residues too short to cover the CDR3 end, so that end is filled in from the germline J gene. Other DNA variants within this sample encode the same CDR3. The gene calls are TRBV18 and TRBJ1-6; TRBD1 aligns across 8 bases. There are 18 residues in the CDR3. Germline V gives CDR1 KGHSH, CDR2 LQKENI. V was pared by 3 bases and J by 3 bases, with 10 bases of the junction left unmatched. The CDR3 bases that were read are TGTGCCAGCTCACCCTACGACAGGGGCAGGGGCTATAATTCACCC. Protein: CASSPYDRGRGYNSP. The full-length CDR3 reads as CASSPYDRGRGYNSPLHF.

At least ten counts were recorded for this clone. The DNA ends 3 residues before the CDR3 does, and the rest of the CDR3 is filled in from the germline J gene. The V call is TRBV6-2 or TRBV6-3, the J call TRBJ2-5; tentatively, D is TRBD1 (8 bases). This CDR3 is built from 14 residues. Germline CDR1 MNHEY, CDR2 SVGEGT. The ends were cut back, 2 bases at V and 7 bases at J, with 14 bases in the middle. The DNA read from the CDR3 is TGTGCCAGCAGTTACAACAGGGGGGGGTTGACC. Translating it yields CASSYNRGGLT. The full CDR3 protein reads CASSYNRGGLTQYF.

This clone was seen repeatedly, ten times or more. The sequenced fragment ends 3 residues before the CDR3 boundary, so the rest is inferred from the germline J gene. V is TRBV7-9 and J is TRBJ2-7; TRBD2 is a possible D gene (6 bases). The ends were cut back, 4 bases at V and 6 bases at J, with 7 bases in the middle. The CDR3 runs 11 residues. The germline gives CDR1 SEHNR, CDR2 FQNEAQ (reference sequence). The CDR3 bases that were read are TGTGCCAGCAGCTGGAGGGCCGAG. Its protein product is CASSWRAE. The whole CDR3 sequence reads CASSWRAEQYF. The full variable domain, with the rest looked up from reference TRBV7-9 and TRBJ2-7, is DTGVSQNPRHKITKRGQNVTFRCDPISEHNRLYWYRQTLGQGPEFLTYFQNEAQLEKSRLLSDRFSAERPKGSFSTLEIQRTEQGDSAMYLCASSWRAEQYFGPGTRLTVT.

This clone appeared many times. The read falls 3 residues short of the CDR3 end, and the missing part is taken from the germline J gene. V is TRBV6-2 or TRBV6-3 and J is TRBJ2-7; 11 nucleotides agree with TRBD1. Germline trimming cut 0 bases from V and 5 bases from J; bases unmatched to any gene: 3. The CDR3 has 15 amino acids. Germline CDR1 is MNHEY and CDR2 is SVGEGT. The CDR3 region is CASSYSGTGGDEQYF. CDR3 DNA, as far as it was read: TGTGCCAGCAGTTACTCCGGGACAGGGGGGGACGAG.

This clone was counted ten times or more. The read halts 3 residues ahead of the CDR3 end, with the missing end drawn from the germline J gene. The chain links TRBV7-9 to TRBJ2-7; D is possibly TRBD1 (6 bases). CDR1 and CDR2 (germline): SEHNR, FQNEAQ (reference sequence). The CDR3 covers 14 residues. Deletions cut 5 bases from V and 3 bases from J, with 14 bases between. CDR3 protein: CASSIQGPNYEQYF. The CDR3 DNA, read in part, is TGTGCCAGCAGCATACAGGGACCAAACTACGAG.

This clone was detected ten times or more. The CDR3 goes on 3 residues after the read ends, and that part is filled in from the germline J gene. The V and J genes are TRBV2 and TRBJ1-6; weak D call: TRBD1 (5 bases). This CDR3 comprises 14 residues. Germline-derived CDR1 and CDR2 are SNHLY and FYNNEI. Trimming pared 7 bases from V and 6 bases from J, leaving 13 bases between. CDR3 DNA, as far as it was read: TGTGCCAGCAAAAGGGGTGCTTCTAATTCACCC. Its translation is CASKRGASNSP. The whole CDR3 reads CASKRGASNSPLHF.

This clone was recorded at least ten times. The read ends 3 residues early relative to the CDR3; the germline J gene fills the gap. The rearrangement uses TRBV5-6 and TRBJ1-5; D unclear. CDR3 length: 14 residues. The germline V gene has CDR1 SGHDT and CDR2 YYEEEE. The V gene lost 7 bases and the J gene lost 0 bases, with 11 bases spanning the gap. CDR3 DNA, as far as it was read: TGTGCCAGCTCTACCGGGGTTAGCAATCAGCCC. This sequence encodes CASSTGVSNQP. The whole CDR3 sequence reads CASSTGVSNQPQHF.

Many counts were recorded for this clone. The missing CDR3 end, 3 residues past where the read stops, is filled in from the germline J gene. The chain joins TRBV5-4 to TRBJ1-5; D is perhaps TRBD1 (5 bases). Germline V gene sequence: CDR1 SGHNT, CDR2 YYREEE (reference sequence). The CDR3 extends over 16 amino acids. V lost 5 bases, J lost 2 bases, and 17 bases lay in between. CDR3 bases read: TGTGCCAGCAGTCCTGGTGGGGGGGATCGCAATCAGCCC. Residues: CASSPGGGDRNQP. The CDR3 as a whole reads CASSPGGGDRNQPQHF. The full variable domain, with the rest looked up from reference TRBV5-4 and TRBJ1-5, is ETGVTQSPTHLIKTRGQQVTLRCSSQSGHNTVSWYQQALGQGPQFIFQYYREEENGRGNFPPRFSGLQFPNYSSELNVNALELDDSALYLCASSPGGGDRNQPQHFGDGTRLSIL.

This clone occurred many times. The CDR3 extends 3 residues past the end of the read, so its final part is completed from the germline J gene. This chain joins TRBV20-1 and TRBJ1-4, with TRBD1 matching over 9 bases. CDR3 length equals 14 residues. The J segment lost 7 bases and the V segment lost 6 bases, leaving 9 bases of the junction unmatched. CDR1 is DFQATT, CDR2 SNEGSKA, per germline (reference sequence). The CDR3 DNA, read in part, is TGCAGTGCGACCGAACAGGGGGCGGGTGAAAAA. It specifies CSATEQGAGEK. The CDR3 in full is CSATEQGAGEKLFF.

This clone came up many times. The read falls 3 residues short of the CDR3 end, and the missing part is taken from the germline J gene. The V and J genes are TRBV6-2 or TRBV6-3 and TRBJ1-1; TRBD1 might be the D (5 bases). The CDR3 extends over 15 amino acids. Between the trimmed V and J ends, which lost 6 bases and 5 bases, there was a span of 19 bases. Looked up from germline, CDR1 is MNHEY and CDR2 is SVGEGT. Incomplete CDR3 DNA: TGTGCCAGCAGACCCACTGTGGGGGGAAGGACTGAA. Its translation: CASRPTVGGRTE. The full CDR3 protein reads CASRPTVGGRTEAFF.

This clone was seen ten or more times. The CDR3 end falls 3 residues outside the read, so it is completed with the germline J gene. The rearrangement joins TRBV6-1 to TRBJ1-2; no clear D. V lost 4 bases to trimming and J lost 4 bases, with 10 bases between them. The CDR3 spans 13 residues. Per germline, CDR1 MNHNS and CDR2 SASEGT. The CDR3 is CASSARAGYGYTF. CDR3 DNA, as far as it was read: TGTGCCAGCAGTGCAAGGGCAGGCTATGGC.